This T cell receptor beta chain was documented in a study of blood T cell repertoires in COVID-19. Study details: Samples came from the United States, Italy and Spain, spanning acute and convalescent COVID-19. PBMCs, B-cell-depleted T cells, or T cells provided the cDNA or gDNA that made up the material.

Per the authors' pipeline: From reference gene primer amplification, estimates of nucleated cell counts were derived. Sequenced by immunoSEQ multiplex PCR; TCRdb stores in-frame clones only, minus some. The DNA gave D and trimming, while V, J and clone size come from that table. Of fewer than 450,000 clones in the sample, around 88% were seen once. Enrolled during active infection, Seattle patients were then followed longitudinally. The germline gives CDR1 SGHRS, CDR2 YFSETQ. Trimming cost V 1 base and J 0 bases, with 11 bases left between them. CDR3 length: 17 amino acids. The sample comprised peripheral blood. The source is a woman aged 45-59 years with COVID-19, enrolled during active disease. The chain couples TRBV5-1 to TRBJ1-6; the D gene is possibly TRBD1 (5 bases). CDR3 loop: CASSLRQGDSYNSPLHF. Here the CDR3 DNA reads TGCGCCAGCAGCTTGAGGCAGGGTGACTCCTATAATTCACCCCTCCACTTT.